The 28 T cell receptor beta chains below were found in one sample sequenced in a study of Graves' ophthalmopathy and Graves' hyperthyroidism. Amplification from RNA transcripts yielded the TCR beta CDR3 regions. First-round RT-PCR relied on HTBI primers, and a second-round multiplex PCR came next. TCRdb reprocessed the multiplex PCR reads with MiXCR, giving one entry per CDR3 protein. Of around 1.1 million distinct CDR3 sequences listed, about two fifths were seen once; the top ten hold 11%. Material: peripheral blood or thyroid tissue (not recorded which). Every receptor here comes from an adult man with Graves' hyperthyroidism.

The V call is TRBV4-2, the J call TRBJ2-5; D ambiguous. Germline V gives CDR1 LGHNA, CDR2 YNFKEQ. This CDR3 is built from 14 residues. V gave up 0 bases and J gave up 5 bases, with 10 bases separating them. CDR3 sequence (DNA): TGTGCCAGCAGCCAAGAGACTTTAGGGGAGACCCAGTACTTC. This sequence encodes CASSQETLGETQYF.

The sample holds many counts of this clonotype. The chain carries TRBV4-1 and TRBJ2-7; D may be TRBD1 (6 bases). V was shortened by 1 base and J by 7 bases, with 11 bases between the two germline ends. CDR1 MGHRA and CDR2 YSYEKL come from the germline V gene. The CDR3 totals 13 residues. The CDR3 sequence is CASSQVEGTEQYF. Written as DNA, the CDR3 is TGCGCCAGCAGCCAAGTTGAGGGGACAGAGCAGTACTTC.

This clonotype occurred many times. This rearrangement joins TRBV6-1 to TRBJ1-1, with no clear D. The V end lost 6 bases, the J end lost 3 bases, and 14 bases lay between the germline ends. Germline V gene sequence: CDR1 MNHNS, CDR2 SASEGT. This CDR3 has 14 amino acids. The chain's CDR3 is CASSRSRLYTEAFF. As DNA, the CDR3 is TGTGCCAGCAGCCGTTCTCGACTGTACACTGAAGCTTTCTTT.

The V call is TRBV7-2, the J call TRBJ2-5; D possibly corresponds to TRBD1 (10 bases). The CDR3 covers 19 residues. In germline, CDR1 is SGHTA, CDR2 FQGNSA. V was shortened by 5 bases and J by 2 bases, with 27 bases between the two germline ends. The DNA of the CDR3 is TGTGCCAGCAGCGTGGGACAGGGGCGGCTAGCGGGATCGCAAGAGACCCAGTACTTC. It specifies CASSVGQGRLAGSQETQYF.

This clonotype was picked up a small number of times. The V call is TRBV11-2, the J call TRBJ2-2; no definite D call. Germline V gene lookup returns CDR1 SGHAT and CDR2 FQNNGV. CDR3 length: 11 residues. The V end was cut by 0 bases, the J end by 11 bases, with 4 bases between. CDR3 DNA: TGTGCCAGCAGCTTAGATACTGAGCTGTTTTTT. Translation: CASSLDTELFF.

In this sample, this clonotype turned up many times. The J gene is TRBJ2-6, the V gene TRBV5-5; perhaps TRBD1 as D (5 bases). The V end lost 0 bases, the J end lost 0 bases, and 7 bases lay between the germline ends. Germline CDR1 and CDR2: SGHKS and YYEKEE (reference sequence). CDR3 length: 16 residues. CDR3 sequence (DNA): TGTGCCAGCAGCTTGGGACAGTACTCTGGGGCCAACGTCCTGACTTTC. It codes for CASSLGQYSGANVLTF. Based on the CDR3 plus reference TRBV5-5 and TRBJ2-6, the full variable domain is DAGVTQSPTHLIKTRGQQVTLRCSPISGHKSVSWYQQVLGQGPQFIFQYYEKEERGRGNFPDRFSARQFPNYSSELNVNALLLGDSALYLCASSLGQYSGANVLTFGAGSRLTVL.

This clonotype showed up just once. This CDR3 reads CASSRQRANQETQYF. CDR3 nucleotides: TGTGCCAGCAGCAGGCAGCGGGCGAACCAAGAGACCCAGTACTTC. The V call is TRBV7-2, the J call TRBJ2-5; D possibly corresponds to TRBD2 (6 bases). The CDR3 runs to 15 residues. Looked up from germline, CDR1 is SGHTA and CDR2 is FQGNSA. V lost 5 bases to trimming and J lost 0 bases, with 13 bases between them.

This clonotype was seen once. The chain uses TRBV29-1 and TRBJ2-5; 13 nucleotides match TRBD2. CDR1 is SQVTM, CDR2 ANQGSEA, per germline. The CDR3 spans 13 residues. J was trimmed by 5 bases and V by 6 bases; bases with no gene match: 3. The CDR3 region has the DNA TGCAGCGTCTTACTAGCGGGAGGGGAGACCCAGTACTTC. It specifies CSVLLAGGETQYF.

The chain employs TRBV25-1 and TRBJ1-2; TRBD1 might be the D (5 bases). Trimming stripped 6 bases from V and 6 bases from J, with 17 bases between. This CDR3 is 14 amino acids long. CDR1 and CDR2 (germline): MGHDK, SYGVNS. CDR3 bases: TGTGCCAGCAGCCGAGGGCTAGCGGGACATGGCTACACCTTC. Amino acid sequence: CASSRGLAGHGYTF.

This clonotype was detected only a few times. The CDR3 ends on some other residue instead of the conserved phenylalanine or tryptophan, so this is likely a read error. It is unclear where the CDR3 begins or ends on the DNA, so no DNA is shown, and the CDR3 is as TCRdb lists it. The chain joins TRBV29-1 to TRBJ1-1; TRBD1 was called by the table and not checked on the DNA. Germline loops: CDR1 SQVTM, CDR2 ANQGSEA. The CDR3 is made up of 9 amino acids, end residues included. The CDR3 here is CSARDRGVL.

This clonotype showed up just a few times. The chain couples TRBV6-5 to TRBJ2-7; D call uncertain. The germline V gene encodes CDR1 MNHEY and CDR2 SVGAGI. This CDR3 comprises 14 residues. The V and J ends lost 3 bases and 1 base respectively, with 10 bases between them. The CDR3 bases are TGTGCCAGCAGTTATGGGCATCCTTCCTACGAGCAGTACTTC. Its translation: CASSYGHPSYEQYF.

This clonotype was recorded at least ten times. This chain links TRBV12-3 or TRBV12-4 with TRBJ2-2, with TRBD1 as a possible D gene (5 bases). The germline V and J ends were trimmed by 1 base and 6 bases, with 9 bases remaining between them. The CDR3 runs 14 residues. Here the CDR3 DNA reads TGTGCCAGCAGTTTAGATAGGGGTTCCGGGGAGCTGTTTTTT. Amino acid sequence: CASSLDRGSGELFF.

V usage is TRBV20-1 and J usage is TRBJ1-5; D perhaps matches TRBD1 (5 bases). This CDR3 region has 16 residues. The V and J ends lost 6 bases and 3 bases respectively, with 21 bases between them. Germline V gene sequence: CDR1 DFQATT, CDR2 SNEGSKA (reference sequence). CDR3 DNA: TGCAGTGCCGGCACTAAGTACCAGGGACCCAATCAGCCCCAGCATTTT. Amino acids: CSAGTKYQGPNQPQHF.

This clonotype has at least ten counts. The CDR3 bases are TGTGCCAGCAGCGTAGGCGACACCGCAACCTACGAGCAGTACTTC. Encoded protein: CASSVGDTATYEQYF. V usage is TRBV9 and J usage is TRBJ2-7, with D unclear. The CDR3 length is 15 residues. From germline, CDR1 is SGDLS and CDR2 YYNGEE. V lost 0 bases to trimming and J lost 2 bases, with 12 bases between them.

The V gene is TRBV30, the J gene TRBJ2-2, with 7 bases that match TRBD2. V was pared by 0 bases and J by 5 bases, with 0 bases of the junction left unmatched. This CDR3 spans 13 amino acids. Germline V gives CDR1 GTSNPN, CDR2 SVGIG (reference sequence). Written as DNA, the CDR3 is TGTGCCTGGAGTGTAGCGGGGACCGGGGAGCTGTTTTTT. This gives the protein CAWSVAGTGELFF.

This chain uses TRBV10-2 with TRBJ1-1; 10 nucleotides align to TRBD1. Germline V gene sequence: CDR1 WSHSY, CDR2 SAAADI. The trim removed 7 bases at V and 8 bases at J, leaving 7 bases unmatched. The CDR3 extends over 13 amino acids. CDR3 residues: CASKDRGLTEAFF. CDR3 coding DNA: TGCGCCAGCAAGGACAGGGGGTTAACCGAAGCTTTCTTT.

The rearrangement links TRBV20-1 to TRBJ2-7; TRBD2 matches 13 bases. The CDR3 runs to 14 residues. With V trimmed by 5 bases and J by 5 bases, 6 bases remained unmatched. CDR1 is DFQATT, CDR2 SNEGSKA, per germline (reference sequence). CDR3 in amino acids: CSAPGLAGVHEQYF. The CDR3 bases are TGCAGTGCTCCCGGACTAGCGGGAGTCCACGAGCAGTACTTC.

This chain uses TRBV20-1 with TRBJ1-5, with D maybe TRBD1 (6 bases). CDR3 length equals 16 residues. Trimming pared 2 bases from V and 6 bases from J, leaving 20 bases between. The germline gives CDR1 DFQATT, CDR2 SNEGSKA (reference sequence). The chain's CDR3 is CSARRQAGSSIQPQHF. The DNA for the CDR3 is TGCAGTGCTAGAAGACAGGCCGGGTCATCAATTCAGCCCCAGCATTTT.

The sample holds many counts of this clonotype. The chain combines TRBV11-2 with TRBJ1-4; weak D call: TRBD1 (6 bases). CDR1 and CDR2 from the germline V gene are SGHAT and FQNNGV. V lost 5 bases to trimming and J lost 0 bases, with 10 bases between them. The CDR3 totals 15 residues. The CDR3: CASSNGQTTNEKLFF. As DNA, the CDR3 is TGTGCCAGCAGCAATGGACAGACAACTAATGAAAAACTGTTTTTT.

This chain connects TRBV9 to TRBJ2-7; D is possibly TRBD1 or TRBD2 (5 bases each). V lost 4 bases and J 5 bases, leaving 13 bases between the germline ends. Germline-derived CDR1 and CDR2 are SGDLS and YYNGEE. The CDR3 length is 13 residues. The CDR3: CASSQGPLDEQYF. CDR3 DNA sequence: TGTGCCAGCAGCCAGGGACCCCTTGACGAGCAGTACTTC.

This clonotype has a count of ten or more. The V call is TRBV14, the J call TRBJ2-5; D remains unclear. V was shortened by 2 bases and J by 2 bases, with 6 bases between the two germline ends. From germline, CDR1 is SGHDN and CDR2 FVKESK. The CDR3 is 13 amino acids. The CDR3 reads CASSQLQQETQYF. The CDR3, as DNA: TGTGCCAGCAGCCAATTGCAGCAAGAGACCCAGTACTTC.

This clonotype was recorded many times. The rearrangement uses TRBV20-1 and TRBJ1-2; tentatively, D is TRBD1 (6 bases). The V gene lost 1 base and the J gene lost 2 bases, with 11 bases spanning the gap. This CDR3 spans 14 amino acids. Germline CDR1 and CDR2: DFQATT and SNEGSKA (reference sequence). The CDR3: CSARGSRGNYGYTF. The CDR3 region has the DNA TGCAGTGCTAGAGGCAGCAGGGGCAACTATGGCTACACCTTC.

A note on this clonotype: This could be a read error, since a much larger clone is one nucleotide away. The chain recombines TRBV24-1 with TRBJ1-1; maybe TRBD1 (6 bases). This CDR3 has 15 amino acids. Germline V gene sequence: CDR1 KGHDR, CDR2 SFDVKD. The ends were cut back, 6 bases at V and 7 bases at J, with 20 bases in the middle. The CDR3 DNA is TGTGCCACCAGTCGTGGGGGGCTCGGATCAGATGAAGCTTTCTTT. This gives the protein CATSRGGLGSDEAFF.

This rearrangement joins TRBV6-6 to TRBJ2-7; D uncertain. The CDR3 totals 13 residues. V was trimmed by 4 bases and J by 6 bases, leaving 13 bases between them. Per germline, CDR1 MNHNY and CDR2 SVGAGI (reference sequence). The CDR3 DNA sequence: TGTGCCAGCAGTTCCAAGGTCCGGGCCGAGCAGTACTTC. It yields the protein CASSSKVRAEQYF.

This clonotype was detected ten times or more. The chain is built from TRBV2 and TRBJ2-7; D possibly corresponds to TRBD2 (5 bases). CDR1 and CDR2 (germline): SNHLY, FYNNEI. Between the trimmed V and J ends, which lost 6 bases and 2 bases, there was a span of 11 bases. The CDR3 is 13 amino acids. CDR3 sequence reads: CASRATRAYEQYF. In nucleotides, the CDR3 is TGTGCCAGCAGGGCGACGCGGGCCTACGAGCAGTACTTC.

This clonotype has more than one count but fewer than ten. V gene TRBV10-3 combines with J gene TRBJ2-7; 7 bases align to TRBD1. This CDR3 region has 13 residues. Germline trimming cut 10 bases from V and 5 bases from J; bases unmatched to any gene: 11. Germline-derived CDR1 and CDR2 are ENHRY and SYGVKD. The CDR3 here is CASTPITGDEQYF. The CDR3 coding sequence is TGTGCCAGCACCCCCATTACAGGGGACGAGCAGTACTTC.

About this clonotype itself: One end of the junction does not line up with germline, which may come from a read error. This chain uses TRBV10-3 with TRBJ1-2; D remains ambiguous. CDR3 length: 13 amino acids. CDR1 and CDR2 from the germline V gene are ENHRY and SYGVKD. The CDR3 DNA follows: TGTGCCAGCAGTTACCGATCGAGCCATGGCTACACCTTC. It translates to CASSYRSSHGYTF.

This clonotype was observed many times. This sequence joins TRBV15 and TRBJ1-3; D might be TRBD1 (5 bases). V was trimmed by 0 bases and J by 1 base, leaving 7 bases between them. Germline V gives CDR1 LNHNV, CDR2 YYDKDF (reference sequence). This CDR3 is 15 amino acids long. CDR3 residues: CATSRDAGSGNTIYF. CDR3 sequence (DNA): TGTGCCACCAGCAGAGATGCAGGGTCTGGAAACACCATATATTTT. Together with reference TRBV15 and TRBJ1-3, the CDR3 gives the full variable domain: DAMVIQNPRYQVTQFGKPVTLSCSQTLNHNVMYWYQQKSSQAPKLLFHYYDKDFNNEADTPDNFQSRRPNTSFCFLDIRSPGLGDTAMYLCATSRDAGSGNTIYFGEGSWLTVV.